The 8 T cell receptor beta chains in this list originate from one sample, sequenced in a study of tumor and adjacent non-tumor tissue in lung cancer. TCRbeta libraries were built with three rounds of nested PCR, modified from ARM-PCR. TCRdb analysed the multiplex PCR reads with MiXCR anew, one entry per CDR3 protein. The sample contains tens of thousands of distinct CDR3 sequences, more than 65% of which appear only once. No cell sorting was done before RNA was extracted from the tissue. More than 3 cm separated this lung sample from the edge of the tumor. Sample: distant non-tumor lung tissue. The source of these receptors is a man in his 70s with non-small cell lung cancer.

This clonotype was seen repeatedly, ten times or more. This chain uses TRBV6-2 or TRBV6-3 with TRBJ1-1; D uncertain. Germline V gene lookup returns CDR1 MNHEY and CDR2 SVGEGT. Trimming pared 6 bases from V and 1 base from J, leaving 12 bases between. The CDR3 totals 14 residues. CDR3 residues: CASRTAEQNTEAFF. In nucleotides, the CDR3 is TGTGCCAGCAGAACCGCAGAACAGAACACTGAAGCTTTCTTT.

Concerning this clonotype itself: This likely comes from a read error, as the CDR3 has no conserved phenylalanine or tryptophan at its end. The DNA is left out, because the CDR3 cannot be placed on it with certainty; the CDR3 is given as TCRdb lists it. The chain carries TRBV11-3 and TRBJ1-1; the DNA was not compared with TRBD1, the D call given in the table. Germline V CDR1 and CDR2: SGHNT, YENEEA. Termini included, the CDR3 measures 16 amino acids. CDR3 sequence: CDSSFRDRTLNTEDFL.

Concerning this clonotype: At one of its ends the junction is not consistent with the germline gene, which may arise from a read error. The rearrangement links TRBV6-2 or TRBV6-3 to TRBJ2-1; TRBD2 is a possible D gene (5 bases). Germline V gene lookup returns CDR1 MNHEY and CDR2 SVGEGT. This CDR3 comprises 13 residues. The CDR3 DNA follows: TGTGCCAGCAGGCTAATTAGCGACAATGAACAGTTCTTC. Encoded protein: CASRLISDNEQFF.

The chain uses TRBV5-1 and TRBJ1-1, with TRBD1 as a possible D gene (6 bases). Germline V gene sequence: CDR1 SGHRS, CDR2 YFSETQ. This CDR3 has 13 residues. The germline V and J ends were trimmed by 5 bases and 4 bases, with 12 bases remaining between them. CDR3: CASSYREVTEAFF. CDR3 DNA: TGCGCCAGCAGTTACAGGGAGGTCACTGAAGCTTTCTTT.

Regarding this clonotype: Just one base apart from a much larger clone, this may be a read error. A read error is likely, as this CDR3 ends without the conserved phenylalanine or tryptophan. The CDR3 nucleotides read TGTGCCAGCAGTCCACAGGGGACAAACATTCAGTACATC. Its translation is CASSPQGTNIQYI. This chain joins TRBV28 and TRBJ2-4; 7 bases are a match to TRBD1. The trim removed 5 bases at V and 6 bases at J, leaving 4 bases unmatched. Looked up from germline, CDR1 is MDHEN and CDR2 is SYDVKM. This CDR3 contains 13 residues.

This clonotype was recorded many times. The V gene is TRBV6-2 or TRBV6-3, the J gene TRBJ2-1; 7 bases line up with TRBD2. The CDR3 totals 13 residues. After removal of 2 bases from V and 9 bases from J, the junction contained 4 bases not matched to a gene. Germline V gives CDR1 MNHEY, CDR2 SVGEGT. As DNA, the CDR3 is TGTGCCAGCAGTTACATACCTAGCGGTGAGCAGTTCTTC. It yields the protein CASSYIPSGEQFF.

On this clonotype: Its ends do not fully match the called genes, so a read error is possible. CDR3 coding DNA: TGTGCCACCAGTCGTCTCGGGGCAGGGATCGGCTCTGGAAACACCATATATTTT. As protein: CATSRLGAGIGSGNTIYF. The chain combines TRBV12-3 or TRBV12-4 with TRBJ1-3, with D tentatively TRBD1 (5 bases). CDR3 length: 18 residues.

V usage is TRBV11-2 and J usage is TRBJ2-7; 7 nucleotides match TRBD1. In germline, CDR1 is SGHAT, CDR2 FQNNGV. Trimming at V came to 0 bases and at J to 6 bases, leaving 8 bases not matched to a gene. The CDR3 contains 15 residues. The CDR3 DNA sequence: TGTGCCAGCAGCTTAGATGAGGGGGCCCACTGCGAGCAGTACTTC. Protein product: CASSLDEGAHCEQYF.